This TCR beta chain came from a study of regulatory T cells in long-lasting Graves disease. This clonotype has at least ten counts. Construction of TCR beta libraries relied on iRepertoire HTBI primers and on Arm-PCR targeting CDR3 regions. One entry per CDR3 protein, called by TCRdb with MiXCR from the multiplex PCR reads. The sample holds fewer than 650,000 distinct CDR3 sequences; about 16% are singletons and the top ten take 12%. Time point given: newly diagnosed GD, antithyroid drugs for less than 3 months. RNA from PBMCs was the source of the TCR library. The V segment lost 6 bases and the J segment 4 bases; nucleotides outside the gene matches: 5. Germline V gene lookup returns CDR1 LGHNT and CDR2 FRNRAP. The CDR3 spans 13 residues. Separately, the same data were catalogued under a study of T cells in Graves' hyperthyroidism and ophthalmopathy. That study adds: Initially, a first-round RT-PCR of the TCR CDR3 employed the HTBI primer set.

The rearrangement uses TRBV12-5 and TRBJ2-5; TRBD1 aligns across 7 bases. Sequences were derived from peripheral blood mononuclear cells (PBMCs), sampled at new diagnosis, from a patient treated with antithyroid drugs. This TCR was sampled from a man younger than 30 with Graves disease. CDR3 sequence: CASGVPGGETQYF. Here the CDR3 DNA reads TGTGCTAGTGGCGTTCCAGGGGGAGAGACCCAGTACTTC. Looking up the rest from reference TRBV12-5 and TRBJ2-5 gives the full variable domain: DARVTQTPRHKVTEMGQEVTMRCQPILGHNTVFWYRQTMMQGLELLAYFRNRAPLDDSGMPKDRFSAEMPDATLATLKIQPSEPRDSAVYFCASGVPGGETQYFGPGTRLLVL.